This TCR beta chain was obtained from a study of blood T cell repertoires in COVID-19. At the level of the study: The United States, Italy and Spain supplied acute and convalescent COVID-19 samples.

Germline V gene lookup returns CDR1 SGHNT and CDR2 YYREEE (reference sequence). The CDR3 totals 13 residues. V shed 0 bases and J shed 5 bases, with 8 bases lying between them. In the original processing: Nucleated cell number was recorded as an estimate derived from reference gene primer amplification. This table comes from immunoSEQ multiplex PCR, and its TCRdb copy is limited to in-frame clones, with some not included. V and J calls and clone size are given by that table; D and trimming were obtained from the DNA. Of about 74,000 clones in the sample, roughly 81% are singletons; the top ten hold over 30%.

Sequenced input: peripheral blood. The sequence came from a man between 65 and 80 years old with acute or convalescent COVID-19. The V call is TRBV5-4, the J call TRBJ2-5, with D perhaps matching TRBD1 (5 bases). CDR3 region: CASSLDRRETQYF. The DNA for the CDR3 is TGTGCCAGCAGCTTGGACAGGCGGGAGACCCAGTACTTC.